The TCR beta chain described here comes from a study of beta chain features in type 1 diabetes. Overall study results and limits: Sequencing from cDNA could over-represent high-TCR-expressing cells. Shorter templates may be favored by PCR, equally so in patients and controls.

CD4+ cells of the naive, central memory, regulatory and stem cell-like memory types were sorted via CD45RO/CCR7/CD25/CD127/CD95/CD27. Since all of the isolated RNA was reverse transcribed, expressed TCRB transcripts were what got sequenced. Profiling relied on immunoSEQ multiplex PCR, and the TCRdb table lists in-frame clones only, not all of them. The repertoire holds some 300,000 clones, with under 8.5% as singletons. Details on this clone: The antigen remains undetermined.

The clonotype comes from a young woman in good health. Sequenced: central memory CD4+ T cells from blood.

CDR3 in DNA: TGTGCCAGCAGCAGAACAACGAGGACAGGCGAGACCCAGTACTTC. Its protein product is CASSRTTRTGETQYF. This chain joins TRBV7-3 and TRBJ2-5; TRBD1 aligns across 7 bases. This CDR3 is built from 15 residues. V shed 5 bases and J 5 bases; nucleotides not matched to a gene: 11. CDR1 SGHTA and CDR2 FQGTGA come from the germline V gene.